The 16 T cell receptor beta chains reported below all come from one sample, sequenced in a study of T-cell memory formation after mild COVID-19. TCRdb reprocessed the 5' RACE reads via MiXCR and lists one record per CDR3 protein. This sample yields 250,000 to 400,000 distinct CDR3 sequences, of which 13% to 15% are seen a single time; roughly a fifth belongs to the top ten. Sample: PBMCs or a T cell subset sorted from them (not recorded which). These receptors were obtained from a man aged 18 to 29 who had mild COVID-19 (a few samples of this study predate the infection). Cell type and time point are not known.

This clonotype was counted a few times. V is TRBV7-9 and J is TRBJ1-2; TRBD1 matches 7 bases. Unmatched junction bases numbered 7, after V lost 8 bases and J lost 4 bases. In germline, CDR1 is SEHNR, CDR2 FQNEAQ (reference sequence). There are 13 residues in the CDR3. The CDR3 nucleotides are TGTGCCAGCCGACAGGGATCTGTCTATGGCTACACCTTC. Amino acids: CASRQGSVYGYTF.

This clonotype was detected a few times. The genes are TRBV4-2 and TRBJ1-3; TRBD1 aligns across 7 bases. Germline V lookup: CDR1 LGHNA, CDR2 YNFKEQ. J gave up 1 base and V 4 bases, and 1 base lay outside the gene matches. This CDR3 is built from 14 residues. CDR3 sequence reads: CASSPTGSGNTIYF. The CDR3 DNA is TGTGCCAGCAGCCCGACAGGGTCTGGAAACACCATATATTTT.

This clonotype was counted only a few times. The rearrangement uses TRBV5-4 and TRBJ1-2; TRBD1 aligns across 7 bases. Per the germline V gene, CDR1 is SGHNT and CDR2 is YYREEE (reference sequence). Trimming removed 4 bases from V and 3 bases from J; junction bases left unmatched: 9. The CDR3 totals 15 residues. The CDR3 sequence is CASSLRGGVDYGYTF. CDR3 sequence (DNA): TGTGCCAGCAGCCTCCGAGGGGGCGTGGACTATGGCTACACCTTC. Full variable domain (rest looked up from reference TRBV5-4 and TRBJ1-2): ETGVTQSPTHLIKTRGQQVTLRCSSQSGHNTVSWYQQALGQGPQFIFQYYREEENGRGNFPPRFSGLQFPNYSSELNVNALELDDSALYLCASSLRGGVDYGYTFGSGTRLTVV.

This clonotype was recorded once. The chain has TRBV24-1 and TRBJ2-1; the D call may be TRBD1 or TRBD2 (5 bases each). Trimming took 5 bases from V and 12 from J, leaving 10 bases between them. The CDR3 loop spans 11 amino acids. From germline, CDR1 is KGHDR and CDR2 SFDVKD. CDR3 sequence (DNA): TGTGCCACCAGTGGGGGGACCAGGCAGTTCTTC. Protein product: CATSGGTRQFF.

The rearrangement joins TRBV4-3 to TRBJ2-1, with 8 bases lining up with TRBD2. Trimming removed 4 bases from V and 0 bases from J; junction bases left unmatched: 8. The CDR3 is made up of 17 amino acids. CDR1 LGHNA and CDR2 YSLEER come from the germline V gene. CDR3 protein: CASSLDPSGSSYNEQFF. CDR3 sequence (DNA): TGCGCCAGCAGCCTAGACCCGAGCGGGAGCTCCTACAATGAGCAGTTCTTC.

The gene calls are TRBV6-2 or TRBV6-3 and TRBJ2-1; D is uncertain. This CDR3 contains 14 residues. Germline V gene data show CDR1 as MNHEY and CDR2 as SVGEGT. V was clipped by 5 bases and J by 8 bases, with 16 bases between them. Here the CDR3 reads CASSQVPSIHEQFF. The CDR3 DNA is TGTGCCAGCAGTCAGGTACCTAGTATCCATGAGCAGTTCTTC.

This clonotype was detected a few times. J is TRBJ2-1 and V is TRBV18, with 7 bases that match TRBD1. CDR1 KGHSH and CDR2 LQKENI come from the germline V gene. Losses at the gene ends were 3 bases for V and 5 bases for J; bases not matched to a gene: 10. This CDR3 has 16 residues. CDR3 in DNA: TGTGCCAGCTCACCCCTGCTCGGACAGGAGAACAATGAGCAGTTCTTC. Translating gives CASSPLLGQENNEQFF.

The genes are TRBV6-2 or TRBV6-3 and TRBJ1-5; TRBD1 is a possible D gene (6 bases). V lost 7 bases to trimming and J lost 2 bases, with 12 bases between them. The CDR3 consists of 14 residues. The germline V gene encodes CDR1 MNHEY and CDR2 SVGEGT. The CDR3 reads CASKRDTGNQPQHF. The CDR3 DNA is TGTGCCAGCAAAAGGGACACCGGCAATCAGCCCCAGCATTTT.

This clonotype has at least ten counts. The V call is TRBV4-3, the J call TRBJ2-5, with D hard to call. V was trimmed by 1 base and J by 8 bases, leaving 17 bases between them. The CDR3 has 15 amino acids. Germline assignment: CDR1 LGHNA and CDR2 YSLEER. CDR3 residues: CASSQVLSVGKTQYF. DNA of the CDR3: TGCGCCAGCAGCCAAGTCCTATCGGTTGGGAAAACCCAGTACTTC.

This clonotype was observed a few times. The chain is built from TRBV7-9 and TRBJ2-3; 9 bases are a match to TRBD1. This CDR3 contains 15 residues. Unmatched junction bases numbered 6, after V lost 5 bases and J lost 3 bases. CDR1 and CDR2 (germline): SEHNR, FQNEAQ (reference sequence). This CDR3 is CASSLSGTGTDTQYF. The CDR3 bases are TGTGCCAGCAGCCTCTCCGGGACAGGGACAGATACGCAGTATTTT.

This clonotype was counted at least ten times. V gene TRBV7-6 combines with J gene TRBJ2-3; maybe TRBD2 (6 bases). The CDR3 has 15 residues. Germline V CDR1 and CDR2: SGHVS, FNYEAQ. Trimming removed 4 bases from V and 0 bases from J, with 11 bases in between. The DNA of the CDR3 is TGTGCCAGCAGCTCCAGACTAGGAAGCACAGATACGCAGTATTTT. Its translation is CASSSRLGSTDTQYF.

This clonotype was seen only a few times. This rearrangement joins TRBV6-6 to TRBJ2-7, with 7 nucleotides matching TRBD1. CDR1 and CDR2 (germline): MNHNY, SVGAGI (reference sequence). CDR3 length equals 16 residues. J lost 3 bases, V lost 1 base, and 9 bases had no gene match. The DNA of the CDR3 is TGTGCCAGCAGTTACTTAGGGCAGGGGGACGGCTACGAGCAGTACTTC. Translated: CASSYLGQGDGYEQYF.

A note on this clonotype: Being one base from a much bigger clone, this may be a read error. The CDR3, as DNA: TGTGCCAGCAGCCGGGGACAGGGGACTGAAGCTTTCTTT. As protein: CASSRGQGTEAFF. This chain uses TRBV12-3 or TRBV12-4 with TRBJ1-1; 10 bases fit TRBD1. J gave up 5 bases and V 6 bases, and 3 bases lay outside the gene matches. The CDR3 is 13 residues long.

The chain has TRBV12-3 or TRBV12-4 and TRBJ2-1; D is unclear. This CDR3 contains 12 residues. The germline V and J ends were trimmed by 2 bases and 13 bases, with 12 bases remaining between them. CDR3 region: CASSLSQPRQFF. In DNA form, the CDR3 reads TGTGCCAGCAGTTTAAGCCAGCCCCGCCAGTTCTTC.

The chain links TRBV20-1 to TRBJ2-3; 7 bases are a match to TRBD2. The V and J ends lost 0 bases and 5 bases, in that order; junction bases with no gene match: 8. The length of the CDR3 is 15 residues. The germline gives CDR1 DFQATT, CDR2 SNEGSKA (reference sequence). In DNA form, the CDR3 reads TGCAGTGCTAGAGACCGGGCGGGGGACTTAGATACGCAGTATTTT. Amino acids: CSARDRAGDLDTQYF.

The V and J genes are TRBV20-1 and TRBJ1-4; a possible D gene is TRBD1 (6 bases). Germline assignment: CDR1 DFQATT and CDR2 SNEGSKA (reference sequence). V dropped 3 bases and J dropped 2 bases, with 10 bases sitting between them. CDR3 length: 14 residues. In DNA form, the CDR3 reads TGCAGTGCTAGCCGGGACACCACTAATGAAAAACTGTTTTTT. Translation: CSASRDTTNEKLFF.